This T cell receptor beta chain was sequenced in a study of blood T cell repertoires in COVID-19 (dated by TCRdb to 2020 to 2021). Some background on the complete study: The collaborator samples originated in the United States, Italy and Spain and spanned the acute and convalescent phases of COVID-19. Deeply sampled blood TCRbeta repertoires from subjects exposed to, actively infected with, or recovered from COVID-19 were included in the dataset. Where available, HLA class I and class II types were obtained from metadata supplied by the sample provider rather than from assay-based typing. A de-identified subject ID, COVID-19 status, age in years and sex were almost always included in the sample metadata. The material from the prospective study consisted of cDNA or gDNA derived from T cells, B-cell-depleted T cells, or PBMCs. The samples were drawn from two sources: the first 160 participants of the ongoing ImmuneRACE study, and 950 to 1,500 subjects contributed by 6 global collaborators. The repertoires were released in a freely available public database meant as a resource for research on the immune response to SARS-CoV-2. The paper's findings and limits, for the study overall: The quantity of clinical and demographic metadata differed by source and by participant and was supplied without curation.

In the prospective study, participants were about 18 to 100 years old, resided in around 25 geographic areas of the United States, and were enrolled through a virtual design. In the prospective study, participants were assigned to cohorts based on the clinical history participants reported in a screening survey and a study questionnaire. Recovered participants in ImmuneRACE Cohort 3 were defined as having two consecutive negative NP/OP PCR tests, clearance from a healthcare professional, or resolution of symptoms. In the prospective study, whole blood, serum and a nasopharyngeal or oropharyngeal swab were collected from each participant by mobile phlebotomists. Additional blood draws and questionnaires over a 2-month period could optionally be provided by prospective study participants. Before DNA extraction, blood samples from the prospective study were shipped at room temperature or frozen. Worth noting for this clone: Its antigen target is currently unknown. No base qualities exist here, and no much larger clone lies one base off it.

The cysteine opens and the phenylalanine closes a CDR3 of 16 amino acids. The read is trimmed to its CDR3 DNA, 48 bases read in frame from base 1. V is pruned by 5 bases and J by 3 bases, leaving 8 bases of the junction without a gene match. Reading the germline V gene (reference sequence) gives CDR1 PRHDT and CDR2 FYEKMQ. TCRbeta CDR3 regions were amplified from genomic DNA using the immunoSEQ Assay, a bias-controlled multiplex PCR. Concerning the study's data processing: Within the assay, amplification of reference gene primers was used to estimate how many nucleated cells each sample contained. Sequence reads were collapsed and filtered to measure the absolute abundance of every unique TCRbeta CDR3 rearrangement. For each sample, productive Simpson clonality was calculated as the square root of Simpson's diversity index across productive rearrangements. Not all clones reach the TCRdb copy of this immuneACCESS table, which keeps in-frame sequences only. Checked studies attribute under half of the gap to unresolved V genes and leave the rest unexplained. D and trimming come from the DNA, and the V and J calls and clone size come from that table. The sample table records hundreds of thousands of clones; more than 70% of these occur just once. The ten largest clones represent roughly 2% of the sample.

This clonotype originated in a woman aged 45-65 years who had recovered from COVID-19. The sequenced material came from PBMCs or T cells enriched from blood (not recorded which). The rearranged segments are TRBV13 and TRBJ2-5; 11 bases in the middle match TRBD2. The DNA sequence follows: TGTGCCAGCAGCATGGGGACTAGCGGCTGGGAAGAGACCCAGTACTTC. The resulting protein is CASSMGTSGWEETQYF.